A selection of T cell receptor beta chains follows, all from one sample in a study of blood T cell repertoires in COVID-19. Data came from immunoSEQ multiplex PCR; TCRdb stores just in-frame clones and leaves some out. In the table there are around 250,000 clones, 70% to 90% of which are singletons. Sequencing was performed on peripheral blood. The receptors were sampled from a man aged 55 to 70 with acute or convalescent COVID-19. CDR3s include the opening cysteine and the closing phenylalanine or tryptophan. D genes are given only for firm matches. Size values are once, few and many counts, or a class for expanded clones, and some rows have none.

j_call: TRBJ2-1; v_call: TRBV7-2; clone_size: -; d_call: -; cdr3_aa: CASSLGQGLRNEQFF; cdr3_nt: TGTGCCAGCAGCTTAGGGCAGGGGTTACGGAATGAGCAGTTCTTC
j_call: TRBJ2-7; v_call: TRBV15; clone_size: -; d_call: -; cdr3_aa: CATSPPRGAWGEQYF; cdr3_nt: TGTGCCACCAGCCCTCCCCGGGGAGCTTGGGGCGAGCAGTACTTC
j_call: TRBJ2-7; v_call: TRBV30; clone_size: -; d_call: TRBD2; cdr3_aa: CAWTPGGSYYEQYF; cdr3_nt: TGTGCCTGGACCCCGGGAGGGTCCTACTACGAGCAGTACTTC
j_call: TRBJ2-1; v_call: TRBV7-2; clone_size: -; d_call: -; cdr3_aa: CASSLEGLGPSSYNEQFF; cdr3_nt: TGTGCCAGCAGCTTAGAGGGTTTGGGGCCCAGCTCCTACAATGAGCAGTTCTTC
j_call: TRBJ2-1; v_call: TRBV9; clone_size: -; d_call: TRBD1; cdr3_aa: CASSPGQGRYNEQFF; cdr3_nt: TGTGCCAGCAGCCCTGGACAGGGGCGCTACAATGAGCAGTTCTTC
j_call: TRBJ1-1; v_call: TRBV29-1; clone_size: -; d_call: -; cdr3_aa: CSVRRQATNTEAFF; cdr3_nt: TGCAGCGTTCGACGACAGGCGACTAACACTGAAGCTTTCTTT
j_call: TRBJ2-1; v_call: TRBV6-2/TRBV6-3; clone_size: -; d_call: TRBD2; cdr3_aa: CASSYSGGSDEQFF; cdr3_nt: TGTGCCAGCAGTTACTCGGGCGGGAGCGATGAGCAGTTCTTC
j_call: TRBJ1-3; v_call: TRBV5-1; clone_size: -; d_call: -; cdr3_aa: CASSQDIGSGNTIYF; cdr3_nt: TGCGCCAGCAGCCAGGACATCGGCTCTGGAAACACCATATATTTT
j_call: TRBJ1-2; v_call: TRBV6-5; clone_size: -; d_call: -; cdr3_aa: CASRGSGVDRGYTF; cdr3_nt: TGTGCCAGCAGGGGATCGGGGGTTGATCGTGGCTACACCTTC
j_call: TRBJ1-1; v_call: TRBV19; clone_size: -; d_call: -; cdr3_aa: CASSMGGGNTEAFF; cdr3_nt: TGTGCCAGTAGTATGGGTGGCGGGAACACTGAAGCTTTCTTT
j_call: TRBJ2-7; v_call: TRBV6-5; clone_size: -; d_call: -; cdr3_aa: CASRLQGSYEQYF; cdr3_nt: TGTGCCAGCAGGTTACAGGGTTCCTACGAGCAGTACTTC
j_call: TRBJ1-3; v_call: TRBV20-1; clone_size: -; d_call: -; cdr3_aa: CSASGTYSGNTIYF; cdr3_nt: TGCAGTGCTAGTGGGACTTACTCTGGAAACACCATATATTTT
j_call: TRBJ2-7; v_call: TRBV19; clone_size: -; d_call: -; cdr3_aa: CASSIGYEQYF; cdr3_nt: TGTGCCAGTAGTATCGGCTACGAGCAGTACTTC
j_call: TRBJ1-5; v_call: TRBV19; clone_size: -; d_call: -; cdr3_aa: CASSTTDSNQPQHF; cdr3_nt: TGTGCCAGTAGTACGACAGATAGCAATCAGCCCCAGCATTTT
j_call: TRBJ1-6; v_call: TRBV7-2; clone_size: -; d_call: TRBD1; cdr3_aa: CASSLVAGGDSPLHF; cdr3_nt: TGTGCCAGCAGCTTAGTGGCAGGGGGTGACTCACCCCTCCACTTT
j_call: TRBJ2-2; v_call: TRBV6-5; clone_size: once; d_call: TRBD2; cdr3_aa: CASILGTSGTGELFF; cdr3_nt: TGTGCCAGCATTCTTGGGACTAGCGGCACCGGGGAGCTGTTTTTT
j_call: TRBJ2-7; v_call: TRBV7-3; clone_size: -; d_call: TRBD2; cdr3_aa: CASSISAGGAFEQYF; cdr3_nt: TGTGCCAGCAGCATAAGTGCGGGAGGGGCGTTTGAGCAGTACTTC
j_call: TRBJ2-1; v_call: TRBV7-3; clone_size: -; d_call: -; cdr3_aa: CASSLLVSSYNEQFF; cdr3_nt: TGTGCCAGCAGCTTATTGGTCAGCTCCTACAATGAGCAGTTCTTC
j_call: TRBJ2-2; v_call: TRBV19; clone_size: -; d_call: TRBD1; cdr3_aa: CASSFRQGAFSNTGELFF; cdr3_nt: TGTGCCAGTAGTTTCCGACAGGGGGCGTTCTCGAACACCGGGGAGCTGTTTTTT
j_call: TRBJ2-3; v_call: TRBV11-2; clone_size: few; d_call: -; cdr3_aa: CASSPWVRVSSTDTQYF; cdr3_nt: TGTGCCAGCAGCCCCTGGGTCAGGGTCTCTAGCACAGATACGCAGTATTTT
j_call: TRBJ2-2; v_call: TRBV27; clone_size: -; d_call: -; cdr3_aa: CASRRGQITGELFF; cdr3_nt: TGTGCCAGCAGGCGGGGACAGATCACCGGGGAGCTGTTTTTT
j_call: TRBJ2-7; v_call: TRBV5-1; clone_size: -; d_call: TRBD1; cdr3_aa: CASSWTGEKTYEQYF; cdr3_nt: TGCGCCAGCAGCTGGACAGGGGAAAAAACCTACGAGCAGTACTTC
j_call: TRBJ1-5; v_call: TRBV10-3; clone_size: few; d_call: -; cdr3_aa: CAISESWYRDGQPQHF; cdr3_nt: TGTGCCATCAGTGAGTCTTGGTACAGGGACGGCCAGCCCCAGCATTTT
j_call: TRBJ1-2; v_call: TRBV5-8; clone_size: -; d_call: -; cdr3_aa: CASSYGSYGYTF; cdr3_nt: TGTGCCAGCAGCTATGGCTCCTATGGCTACACCTTC
j_call: TRBJ2-1; v_call: TRBV6-2/TRBV6-3; clone_size: -; d_call: TRBD2; cdr3_aa: CASSHRDYLGHEQFF; cdr3_nt: TGTGCCAGCAGCCACCGGGACTACTTGGGGCATGAGCAGTTCTTC
j_call: TRBJ1-3; v_call: TRBV19; clone_size: once; d_call: TRBD1; cdr3_aa: CASRGQIFGNTIYF; cdr3_nt: TGTGCCAGCAGGGGACAGATCTTTGGAAACACCATATATTTT
j_call: TRBJ1-5; v_call: TRBV6-6; clone_size: -; d_call: -; cdr3_aa: CATLSAGEAQHF; cdr3_nt: TGTGCCACCCTCTCCGCCGGGGAAGCCCAGCATTTT
j_call: TRBJ1-3; v_call: TRBV18; clone_size: -; d_call: -; cdr3_aa: CASSPMTGRLGNTIYF; cdr3_nt: TGTGCCAGCTCACCCATGACAGGACGTCTCGGAAACACCATATATTTT
j_call: TRBJ2-4; v_call: TRBV6-5; clone_size: -; d_call: TRBD1; cdr3_aa: CASTLGQGSIQYF; cdr3_nt: TGTGCCAGCACGCTCGGACAGGGAAGCATTCAGTACTTC
j_call: TRBJ2-1; v_call: TRBV5-6; clone_size: -; d_call: TRBD2; cdr3_aa: CASTYSGRASEQFF; cdr3_nt: TGTGCCAGCACCTATAGCGGGAGGGCCAGTGAGCAGTTCTTC
j_call: TRBJ1-2; v_call: TRBV29-1; clone_size: -; d_call: TRBD1; cdr3_aa: CSERTGGSYTF; cdr3_nt: TGCAGCGAAAGGACAGGGGGTAGCTACACCTTC
j_call: TRBJ2-7; v_call: TRBV6-5; clone_size: -; d_call: -; cdr3_aa: CASSRSGEQYF; cdr3_nt: TGTGCCAGCAGCCGGTCGGGCGAGCAGTACTTC
j_call: TRBJ2-7; v_call: TRBV30; clone_size: -; d_call: TRBD1; cdr3_aa: CAWSAGDRVRYEQYF; cdr3_nt: TGTGCCTGGAGCGCCGGAGACAGGGTTAGGTACGAGCAGTACTTC
j_call: TRBJ2-2; v_call: TRBV7-9; clone_size: -; d_call: TRBD1; cdr3_aa: CASSYKNRGRPGELFF; cdr3_nt: TGTGCCAGCAGCTATAAAAACAGGGGGCGGCCCGGGGAGCTGTTTTTT
j_call: TRBJ2-3; v_call: TRBV24-1; clone_size: -; d_call: -; cdr3_aa: CATSEPRLAGGPDTQYF; cdr3_nt: TGTGCCACCAGTGAGCCAAGACTAGCCGGGGGGCCAGATACGCAGTATTTT
j_call: TRBJ2-5; v_call: TRBV19; clone_size: -; d_call: TRBD1; cdr3_aa: CASSRKRDRASGETQYF; cdr3_nt: TGTGCCAGTAGCCGGAAACGGGACAGGGCGTCGGGAGAGACCCAGTACTTC
j_call: TRBJ1-1; v_call: TRBV7-3; clone_size: -; d_call: -; cdr3_aa: CASSLSGATEAFF; cdr3_nt: TGTGCCAGCAGCTTAAGTGGGGCCACTGAAGCTTTCTTT
j_call: TRBJ2-2; v_call: TRBV5-4; clone_size: -; d_call: -; cdr3_aa: CASSLAKTVTGELFF; cdr3_nt: TGTGCCAGCAGCTTGGCCAAGACAGTGACCGGGGAGCTGTTTTTT
j_call: TRBJ1-6; v_call: TRBV28; clone_size: -; d_call: -; cdr3_aa: CASTMTQISYNSPLHF; cdr3_nt: TGTGCCAGCACAATGACACAGATCTCCTATAATTCACCCCTCCACTTT
j_call: TRBJ2-7; v_call: TRBV12-3/TRBV12-4; clone_size: -; d_call: -; cdr3_aa: CASSSLDYEQYF; cdr3_nt: TGTGCCAGCAGTTCGTTAGACTACGAGCAGTACTTC
j_call: TRBJ1-1; v_call: TRBV5-1; clone_size: -; d_call: -; cdr3_aa: CASSLGDRYTEAFF; cdr3_nt: TGCGCCAGCAGCTTAGGAGACAGATACACTGAAGCTTTCTTT
j_call: TRBJ2-2; v_call: TRBV6-2/TRBV6-3; clone_size: -; d_call: TRBD2; cdr3_aa: CASSKWREGNTGELFF; cdr3_nt: TGTGCCAGCAGTAAATGGAGGGAGGGAAACACCGGGGAGCTGTTTTTT
j_call: TRBJ1-3; v_call: TRBV5-4; clone_size: -; d_call: TRBD1; cdr3_aa: CASSSPGQGRSGNTIYF; cdr3_nt: TGTGCCAGCAGCTCACCGGGACAGGGGCGGTCTGGAAACACCATATATTTT
j_call: TRBJ2-7; v_call: TRBV6-1; clone_size: -; d_call: TRBD1; cdr3_aa: CASSDMLTTGPDEQYF; cdr3_nt: TGTGCCAGCAGTGACATGCTCACGACAGGGCCGGACGAGCAGTACTTC
j_call: TRBJ1-5; v_call: TRBV21-1; clone_size: -; d_call: -; cdr3_aa: CASSRGGNQPQHF; cdr3_nt: TGTGCCAGCAGCAGAGGGGGAAATCAGCCCCAGCATTTT
j_call: TRBJ1-3; v_call: TRBV15; clone_size: -; d_call: -; cdr3_aa: CATSITGSGNTIYF; cdr3_nt: TGTGCCACCAGCATCACAGGTTCTGGAAACACCATATATTTT
j_call: TRBJ2-2; v_call: TRBV20-1; clone_size: -; d_call: -; cdr3_aa: CSASLGAAGELFF; cdr3_nt: TGCAGTGCTAGTTTGGGGGCGGCCGGGGAGCTGTTTTTT
j_call: TRBJ1-3; v_call: TRBV3-1/TRBV3-2; clone_size: -; d_call: -; cdr3_aa: CASSLSSSYSGNTIYF; cdr3_nt: TGTGCCAGCAGCCTAAGCTCTTCCTACTCTGGAAACACCATATATTTT
j_call: TRBJ1-1; v_call: TRBV7-2; clone_size: -; d_call: TRBD1; cdr3_aa: CASSLKTGTGSNTEAFF; cdr3_nt: TGTGCCAGCAGTCTAAAGACCGGGACAGGATCGAACACTGAAGCTTTCTTT
j_call: TRBJ1-5; v_call: TRBV18; clone_size: -; d_call: -; cdr3_aa: CASSPVYSNQPQHF; cdr3_nt: TGTGCCAGCTCACCAGTTTATAGCAATCAGCCCCAGCATTTT
j_call: TRBJ2-7; v_call: TRBV30; clone_size: -; d_call: -; cdr3_aa: CAWSEESYEQYF; cdr3_nt: TGTGCCTGGAGTGAAGAGTCTTACGAGCAGTACTTC
j_call: TRBJ2-2; v_call: TRBV5-1; clone_size: -; d_call: -; cdr3_aa: CASSDGQPGELFF; cdr3_nt: TGCGCCAGCAGCGACGGACAGCCCGGGGAGCTGTTTTTT
j_call: TRBJ1-1; v_call: TRBV6-2/TRBV6-3; clone_size: -; d_call: -; cdr3_aa: CASSYSNTHNENTEAFF; cdr3_nt: TGTGCCAGCAGTTACTCAAATACACACAACGAGAACACTGAAGCTTTCTTT